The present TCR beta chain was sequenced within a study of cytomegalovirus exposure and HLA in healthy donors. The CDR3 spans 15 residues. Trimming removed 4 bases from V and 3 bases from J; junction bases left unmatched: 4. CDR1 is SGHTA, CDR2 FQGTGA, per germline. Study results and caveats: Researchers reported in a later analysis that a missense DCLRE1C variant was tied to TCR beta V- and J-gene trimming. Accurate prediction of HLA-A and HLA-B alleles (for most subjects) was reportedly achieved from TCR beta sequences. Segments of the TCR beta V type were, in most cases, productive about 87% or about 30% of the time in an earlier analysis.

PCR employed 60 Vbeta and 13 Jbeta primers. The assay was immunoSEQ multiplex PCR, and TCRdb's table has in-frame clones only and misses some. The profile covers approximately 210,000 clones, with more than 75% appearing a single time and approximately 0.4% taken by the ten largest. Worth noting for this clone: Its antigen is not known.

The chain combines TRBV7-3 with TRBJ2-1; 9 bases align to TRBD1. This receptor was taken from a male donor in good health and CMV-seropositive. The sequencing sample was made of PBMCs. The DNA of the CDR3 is TGTGCCAGCAGCTCTCAGACAGGGGGCTACAATGAGCAGTTCTTC. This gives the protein CASSSQTGGYNEQFF.